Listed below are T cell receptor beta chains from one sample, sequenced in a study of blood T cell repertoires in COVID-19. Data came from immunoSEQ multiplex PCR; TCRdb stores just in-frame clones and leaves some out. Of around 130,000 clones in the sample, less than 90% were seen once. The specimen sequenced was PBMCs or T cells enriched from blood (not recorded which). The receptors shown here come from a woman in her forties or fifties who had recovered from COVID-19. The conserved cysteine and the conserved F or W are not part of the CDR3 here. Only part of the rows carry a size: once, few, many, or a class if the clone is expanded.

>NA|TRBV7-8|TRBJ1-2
ASSPLGGTYGYT
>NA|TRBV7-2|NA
ASSTGLASDTQH
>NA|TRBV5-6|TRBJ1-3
ASSRGRVPGNTIY
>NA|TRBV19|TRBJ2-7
ASSLRTGMGEQY
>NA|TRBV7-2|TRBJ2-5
ASSLDLLGSGGPGTQY
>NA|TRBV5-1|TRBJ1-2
ASSSTAGTVNPNYGYT
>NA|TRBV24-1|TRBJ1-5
ASPRGKEQPQH
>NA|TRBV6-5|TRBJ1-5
ASRRSRDQPQH
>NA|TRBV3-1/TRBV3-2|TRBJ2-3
ASSQGTRSTDTQY
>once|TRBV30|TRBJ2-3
AWSLAGGSTDTQY
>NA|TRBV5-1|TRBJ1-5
ASSLEGVSNQPQH
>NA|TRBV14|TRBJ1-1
ASSQVRAGHTEAF
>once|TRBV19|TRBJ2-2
ASSLRTDYTGELF
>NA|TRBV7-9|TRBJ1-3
ASSSTGGSGNTIY
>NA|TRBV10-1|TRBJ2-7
ANGLGNEQY
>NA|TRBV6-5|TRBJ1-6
ASSSPGDNSPLH
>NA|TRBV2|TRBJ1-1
ASSEGTANTEAF
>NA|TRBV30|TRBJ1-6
AWSGGLAPLH
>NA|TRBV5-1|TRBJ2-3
ASSLYAGISTDTQY
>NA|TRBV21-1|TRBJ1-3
ASSKQNTIY
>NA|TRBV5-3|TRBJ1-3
ARSLGTASGNTIY
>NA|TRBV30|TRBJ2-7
AWSLGGSSYEQY
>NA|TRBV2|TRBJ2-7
ASSLDRGYEQY
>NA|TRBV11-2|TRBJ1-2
ASSLRTGDSGYT
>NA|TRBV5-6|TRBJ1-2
ASSQGQTNYGYT
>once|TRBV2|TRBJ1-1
AIVDREVGEAF
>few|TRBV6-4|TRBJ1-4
ASSAGPANEKLF
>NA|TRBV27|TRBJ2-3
ASSLMVNSRLDTQY
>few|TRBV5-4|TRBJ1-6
ASSLGQERNSPLH
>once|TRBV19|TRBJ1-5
ASSIPTGTGDQPQH
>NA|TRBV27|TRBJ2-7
ASSLAGGTGEQY
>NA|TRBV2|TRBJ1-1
ASSEVIEAF
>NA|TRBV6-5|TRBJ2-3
ASRSVRTDTQY
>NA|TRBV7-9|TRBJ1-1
ASSLVTGENTEAF
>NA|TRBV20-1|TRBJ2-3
SARAPGGQY
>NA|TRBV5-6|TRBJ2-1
ASSSPGQGFHNEQF
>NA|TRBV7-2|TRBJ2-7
ASSLQSGQGAYEQY
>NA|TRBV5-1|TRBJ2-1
ASSSRERGSYNEQF
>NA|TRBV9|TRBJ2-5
ASSPFTGGGQETQY
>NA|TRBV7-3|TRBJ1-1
ASSLGHTVNTEAF
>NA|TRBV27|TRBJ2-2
ASSRTGTGELF
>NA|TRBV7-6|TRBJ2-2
ASSVSTGAGELF
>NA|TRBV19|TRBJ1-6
ASSMGGRYNSPLH
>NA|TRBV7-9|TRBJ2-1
ASSNTGTSGRNEQF
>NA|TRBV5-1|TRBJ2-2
ASSLSGSNTGELF
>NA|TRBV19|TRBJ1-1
ASKGARVTEAF
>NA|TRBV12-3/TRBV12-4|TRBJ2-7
ASSSFYEQY
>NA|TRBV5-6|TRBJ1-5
ASSLGQGSGDQH